This passage covers 24 T cell receptor beta chains from one sample sequenced in a study of shared clonotypes between healthy human individuals. Only in-frame clones appear in the TCRdb table, and some are missing; sequencing was by immunoSEQ multiplex PCR. The repertoire holds millions of clones, with more than 80% as singletons. Sample: naive CD4+ T cells sorted from blood. Indicated subset: CD45RA+ positively selected. The receptors come from a man younger than 35 in good health.

In its sample, this clone was seen once. The genes are TRBV18 and TRBJ2-5; D not certain. Trimming took off 10 bases at V and 3 bases at J, with 12 bases between the two ends. The CDR3 is 12 residues long. CDR1 is KGHSH and CDR2 is LQKENI in the germline V gene. Here the CDR3 reads CATSAVEETQYF. CDR3 in DNA: TGTGCCACCAGTGCAGTTGAAGAGACCCAGTACTTC.

This chain uses TRBV7-2 with TRBJ1-6; D may be TRBD1 (6 bases). Germline CDR1 is SGHTA and CDR2 is FQGNSA. The CDR3 runs 15 residues. V was shortened by 6 bases and J by 5 bases, with 14 bases between the two germline ends. The CDR3 DNA is TGTGCCAGCAGTCATCAACAGGGAGATAATTCACCCCTCCACTTT. This gives the protein CASSHQQGDNSPLHF.

This clone was detected once. The chain employs TRBV4-3 and TRBJ2-2; D is uncertain. The CDR3 loop spans 14 amino acids. Per the germline V gene, CDR1 is LGHNA and CDR2 is YSLEER. V lost 4 bases and J 7 bases, leaving 13 bases between the germline ends. The CDR3 region has the DNA TGCGCCAGCAGCCGAGAGAGCGTTGGCGGGGAGCTGTTTTTT. Its protein is CASSRESVGGELFF.

The rearrangement links TRBV30 to TRBJ1-3; D may be TRBD1 (5 bases). This CDR3 contains 15 residues. Germline V gene data show CDR1 as GTSNPN and CDR2 as SVGIG (reference sequence). V shed 0 bases and J shed 0 bases, with 9 bases lying between them. The CDR3 reads CAWSVRQSSGNTIYF. DNA for the CDR3: TGTGCCTGGAGTGTACGACAGAGCTCTGGAAACACCATATATTTT.

The chain uses TRBV7-9 and TRBJ2-7; D not resolved. This CDR3 is 14 amino acids long. V shed 5 bases and J shed 6 bases, with 17 bases lying between them. Germline CDR1 SEHNR, CDR2 FQNEAQ (reference sequence). This CDR3 is CASSASLPDREQYF. The DNA of the CDR3 is TGTGCCAGCAGCGCTAGTCTCCCTGACCGCGAGCAGTACTTC. The full variable domain, with the rest looked up from reference TRBV7-9 and TRBJ2-7, is DTGVSQNPRHKITKRGQNVTFRCDPISEHNRLYWYRQTLGQGPEFLTYFQNEAQLEKSRLLSDRFSAERPKGSFSTLEIQRTEQGDSAMYLCASSASLPDREQYFGPGTRLTVT.

Comment on this clone: This sample includes further DNA sequences coding for the same CDR3. This chain connects TRBV5-1 to TRBJ2-7, with 8 positions matching TRBD1. Looked up from germline, CDR1 is SGHRS and CDR2 is YFSETQ. After removal of 4 bases from V and 2 bases from J, the junction contained 2 bases not matched to a gene. The CDR3 runs 13 residues. Written as DNA, the CDR3 is TGCGCCAGCAGCGGACAGGGCGCCTACGAGCAGTACTTC. As protein: CASSGQGAYEQYF.

The chain employs TRBV5-5 and TRBJ1-2; D call uncertain. This CDR3 has 15 residues. Trimming removed 0 bases at V and 0 bases at J, with 9 bases between. Germline V gene lookup returns CDR1 SGHKS and CDR2 YYEKEE (reference sequence). CDR3 residues: CASSLASGTNYGYTF. The CDR3 coding sequence is TGTGCCAGCAGCTTGGCTTCTGGGACTAACTATGGCTACACCTTC.

The chain is built from TRBV5-4 and TRBJ2-3; D not certain. Germline loops: CDR1 SGHNT, CDR2 YYREEE (reference sequence). The CDR3 spans 15 residues. Trimming removed 3 bases from V and 1 base from J, with 12 bases in between. This CDR3 reads CASSSLIGRTDTQYF. For the CDR3, the DNA is TGTGCCAGCAGCTCACTCATTGGACGCACAGATACGCAGTATTTT.

The V call is TRBV7-2, the J call TRBJ2-7; D may be TRBD1 or TRBD2 (5 bases each). This CDR3 region has 15 residues. V lost 1 base and J 2 bases, leaving 12 bases between the germline ends. CDR1 SGHTA and CDR2 FQGNSA come from the germline V gene. CDR3: CASSLGSTGPYEQYF. Written as DNA, the CDR3 is TGTGCCAGCAGCTTAGGGTCAACGGGGCCCTACGAGCAGTACTTC.

This clone was seen only a few times. The chain employs TRBV10-3 and TRBJ1-6; D is uncertain. Germline lookup yields CDR1 ENHRY and CDR2 SYGVKD. V lost 0 bases, J lost 5 bases, and 8 bases lay in between. The CDR3 length is 15 residues. The CDR3: CAISESAGNNSPLHF. CDR3 in DNA: TGTGCCATCAGTGAGTCCGCCGGGAATAATTCACCCCTCCACTTT.

This sequence joins TRBV28 and TRBJ2-7, with 8 bases that match TRBD1. Germline CDR1 and CDR2: MDHEN and SYDVKM. This CDR3 has 14 amino acids. Germline trimming cut 5 bases from V and 1 base from J; bases unmatched to any gene: 4. CDR3 nucleotide sequence: TGTGCCAGCAGTATTGGACAGGGTTCCTACGAGCAGTACTTC. Encoded protein: CASSIGQGSYEQYF.

The gene calls are TRBV5-4 and TRBJ1-5, with no clear D. V shed 2 bases and J shed 1 base, with 10 bases lying between them. Germline V CDR1 and CDR2: SGHNT, YYREEE (reference sequence). This CDR3 spans 15 amino acids. CDR3 protein: CASSFYGDSNQPQHF. CDR3 bases: TGTGCCAGCAGCTTTTATGGTGACAGCAATCAGCCCCAGCATTTT.

The chain combines TRBV28 with TRBJ2-7; perhaps D is TRBD1 or TRBD2 (5 bases each). CDR1 MDHEN and CDR2 SYDVKM come from the germline V gene. V was clipped by 2 bases and J by 6 bases, with 8 bases between them. The CDR3 has 12 residues. The CDR3 is CASSLEGSEQYF. The CDR3 nucleotides are TGTGCCAGCAGTTTAGAGGGGTCCGAGCAGTACTTC. The whole variable domain, remainder taken from reference TRBV28 and TRBJ2-7, is DVKVTQSSRYLVKRTGEKVFLECVQDMDHENMFWYRQDPGLGLRLIYFSYDVKMKEKGDIPEGYSVSREKKERFSLILESASTNQTSMYLCASSLEGSEQYFGPGTRLTVT.

The chain is built from TRBV6-1 and TRBJ1-2, with D perhaps TRBD1 (6 bases). Trimming cost V 2 bases and J 0 bases, with 7 bases left between them. The CDR3 extends over 14 amino acids. Germline CDR1 and CDR2: MNHNS and SASEGT. The chain's CDR3 is CASSESGANYGYTF. The CDR3 nucleotides read TGTGCCAGCAGTGAATCAGGGGCTAACTATGGCTACACCTTC.

To note about this clone: The sample contains more than one DNA sequence encoding this CDR3. J is TRBJ2-2 and V is TRBV2, with unresolved D. The germline V gene encodes CDR1 SNHLY and CDR2 FYNNEI. There are 14 residues in the CDR3. Trimming removed 1 base from V and 1 base from J, with 4 bases in between. The CDR3 loop reads CASSEGRNTGELFF. The CDR3 region has the DNA TGTGCCAGCAGTGAAGGCCGGAACACCGGGGAGCTGTTTTTT.

The chain has TRBV11-2 and TRBJ2-3; 7 bases are shared with TRBD2. The CDR3 runs to 13 residues. CDR1 is SGHAT, CDR2 FQNNGV, per germline. V shed 6 bases and J 5 bases; nucleotides not matched to a gene: 5. CDR3 sequence (DNA): TGTGCCAGCAGACTCACGGGAGGAGATACGCAGTATTTT. It codes for CASRLTGGDTQYF.

The rearrangement links TRBV6-9 to TRBJ2-7; perhaps TRBD1 as D (6 bases). Trimming pared 5 bases from V and 6 bases from J, leaving 14 bases between. The CDR3 covers 13 residues. Germline CDR1 MNHGY, CDR2 SVAAGI. Here the CDR3 reads CASSDGQPSEQYF. The CDR3 nucleotides are TGTGCCAGCAGTGACGGACAGCCTTCCGAGCAGTACTTC.

This chain connects TRBV16 to TRBJ2-1, with 8 bases lining up with TRBD1. J lost 3 bases, V lost 4 bases, and 5 bases had no gene match. Germline CDR1 KGHSY, CDR2 FQNENV. The CDR3 runs to 15 residues. The CDR3 sequence: CASSPHRGNYNEQFF. The CDR3 DNA reads TGTGCCAGCAGCCCCCACAGGGGGAACTACAATGAGCAGTTCTTC.

V and J are TRBV11-2 and TRBJ1-1; TRBD1 aligns across 10 bases. V gave up 1 base and J gave up 0 bases; unmatched junction bases: 5. CDR3 length: 17 amino acids. The germline V gene has CDR1 SGHAT and CDR2 FQNNGV. CDR3 loop: CASSLVGQGRLNTEAFF. The CDR3 DNA is TGTGCCAGCAGCTTAGTGGGACAGGGGCGTCTGAACACTGAAGCTTTCTTT.

CDR3 sequence: CAISEGEVGQPQHF. In nucleotides, the CDR3 is TGTGCCATCAGTGAAGGGGAAGTAGGTCAGCCCCAGCATTTT. The chain joins TRBV10-3 to TRBJ1-5, with TRBD1 as a possible D gene (5 bases). The germline V and J ends were trimmed by 3 bases and 6 bases, with 12 bases remaining between them. Germline V lookup: CDR1 ENHRY, CDR2 SYGVKD. The CDR3 is made up of 14 amino acids.

This chain links TRBV5-4 with TRBJ1-1; no clear D. The CDR3 is made up of 15 amino acids. In germline, CDR1 is SGHNT, CDR2 YYREEE (reference sequence). The V end lost 6 bases, the J end lost 0 bases, and 15 bases lay between the germline ends. CDR3 sequence reads: CASTTLGRMNTEAFF. The DNA of the CDR3 is TGTGCCAGCACCACCTTAGGGCGGATGAACACTGAAGCTTTCTTT. Full variable domain (outside the CDR3, taken from reference TRBV5-4 and TRBJ1-1): ETGVTQSPTHLIKTRGQQVTLRCSSQSGHNTVSWYQQALGQGPQFIFQYYREEENGRGNFPPRFSGLQFPNYSSELNVNALELDDSALYLCASTTLGRMNTEAFFGQGTRLTVV.

V is TRBV21-1 and J is TRBJ2-6; the table's D call of TRBD1 was not tested on the DNA. TRBV21-1 counts as a pseudogene. The CDR3 has 16 residues. The CDR3 region has the DNA TGTGCCAGCAGCGAAAAACAGGGCCCTGGGGCCAACGTCCTGACTTTC. This encodes CASSEKQGPGANVLTF.

This clone was counted a few times. The CDR3 region is CASSRDALQETQYF. The CDR3 nucleotides read TGTGCCAGCAGCCGCGACGCCCTTCAAGAGACCCAGTACTTC. The rearrangement links TRBV5-4 to TRBJ2-5; D uncertain. Trimming shortened V by 4 bases and J by 2 bases, and 12 bases separated the two germline ends. The CDR3 has 14 amino acids. Germline CDR1 and CDR2: SGHNT and YYREEE (reference sequence).

This clone is a singleton in its sample. V usage is TRBV5-5 and J usage is TRBJ2-3; D is ambiguous. V was clipped by 0 bases and J by 2 bases, with 7 bases between them. CDR3 size: 14 residues. The germline gives CDR1 SGHKS, CDR2 YYEKEE (reference sequence). The CDR3 nucleotides read TGTGCCAGCAGCTTGGCGGCGTCCACAGATACGCAGTATTTT. Its protein product is CASSLAASTDTQYF.